The 26 T cell receptor beta chains reported below all come from one sample, sequenced in a study of T cell responses to AZD1222 COVID-19 vaccine. Sequencing was performed with immunoSEQ multiplex PCR; in TCRdb, only in-frame clones are kept and a portion is missing. There are 150,000 to 160,000 clones in the sample; around 90% occur only once, and approximately 17% lies in the top ten. The specimen was peripheral blood, collected on day 0 of AZD1222 vaccination. The receptors originated from an adult in good health.

This clone was observed a single time. The gene calls are TRBV7-3 and TRBJ2-1; 9 bases agree with TRBD2. V lost 2 bases and J lost 7; bases outside the gene matches: 6. The CDR3 extends over 15 amino acids. Germline CDR1 and CDR2: SGHTA and FQGTGA. In DNA, the CDR3 is TGTGCCAGCAGCTTACCGGGACTAGCCCTAAATGAGCAGTTCTTC. It is translated as CASSLPGLALNEQFF.

This clone appeared once. The genes are TRBV7-2 and TRBJ2-1, with no clear D. Trimming stripped 1 base from V and 2 bases from J, with 3 bases between. Germline V CDR1 and CDR2: SGHTA, FQGNSA. The CDR3 consists of 13 residues. The CDR3 nucleotides are TGTGCCAGCAGCTTAGTGACCTACAATGAGCAGTTCTTC. This gives the protein CASSLVTYNEQFF. Looking up the rest from reference TRBV7-2 and TRBJ2-1 gives the full variable domain: GAGVSQSPSNKVTEKGKDVELRCDPISGHTALYWYRQSLGQGLEFLIYFQGNSAPDKSGLPSDRFSAERTGGSVSTLTIQRTQQEDSAVYLCASSLVTYNEQFFGPGTRLTVL.

A few counts support this clone. The chain recombines TRBV7-9 with TRBJ2-2; 7 bases fit TRBD1. Per the germline V gene, CDR1 is SEHNR and CDR2 is FQNEAQ (reference sequence). CDR3 size: 16 residues. J lost 5 bases, V lost 4 bases, and 10 bases had no gene match. In DNA, the CDR3 is TGTGCCAGCAGCTACTACCAGGGGGTACGGACCGGGGAGCTGTTTTTT. Its protein is CASSYYQGVRTGELFF.

J is TRBJ1-2 and V is TRBV2, with 7 positions matching TRBD1. V lost 6 bases, J lost 4 bases, and 5 bases stayed unmatched. Per germline, CDR1 SNHLY and CDR2 FYNNEI. The CDR3 consists of 13 residues. The CDR3 nucleotides read TGTGCCAGCAGCGACAGGGATTTCTATGGCTACACCTTC. Amino acid sequence: CASSDRDFYGYTF.

The chain is built from TRBV29-1 and TRBJ2-2; D call uncertain. V gave up 4 bases and J gave up 6 bases, with 6 bases separating them. This CDR3 spans 11 amino acids. Germline V gene data show CDR1 as SQVTM and CDR2 as ANQGSEA. CDR3 in amino acids: CSVVIPGELFF. Written as DNA, the CDR3 is TGCAGCGTTGTGATTCCCGGGGAGCTGTTTTTT.

This clone was seen only a few times. The chain recombines TRBV4-3 with TRBJ2-1; 7 nucleotides agree with TRBD1. CDR1 and CDR2 from the germline V gene are LGHNA and YSLEER. The CDR3 covers 15 residues. Trimming removed 6 bases from V and 8 bases from J; junction bases left unmatched: 13. CDR3 DNA sequence: TGCGCCAGCAGATATTCCACCGACAGGGAGCATGAGCAGTTCTTC. Protein sequence: CASRYSTDREHEQFF.

The V and J genes are TRBV19 and TRBJ1-4; possibly TRBD1 for D (6 bases). Germline CDR1 and CDR2: LNHDA and SQIVND (reference sequence). This CDR3 region has 15 residues. V shed 7 bases and J shed 6 bases, with 18 bases lying between them. As DNA, the CDR3 is TGTGCCAGTACCCCTCTGGGGGGGGCTGATGAAAAACTGTTTTTT. Translated, it gives CASTPLGGADEKLFF.

CDR3 nucleotides: TGTGCCAGCAGCGTAGTAGGGGAAAGGGGACAGGGGTTCTCCTACAATGAGCAGTTCTTC. Protein sequence: CASSVVGERGQGFSYNEQFF. The chain links TRBV9 to TRBJ2-1, with 10 bases aligning to TRBD1. CDR1 is SGDLS, CDR2 YYNGEE, per germline. This CDR3 has 20 residues. The V gene end was trimmed by 0 bases and the J gene end by 0 bases; junction bases not matched to a gene: 12.

V is TRBV5-1 and J is TRBJ1-6; perhaps TRBD1 as D (5 bases). Trimming removed 3 bases from V and 11 bases from J, with 24 bases in between. CDR3 size: 17 residues. The germline V gene has CDR1 SGHRS and CDR2 YFSETQ. CDR3 sequence reads: CASSWAPGDGGGTPLHF. DNA of the CDR3: TGCGCCAGCAGCTGGGCCCCCGGGGACGGAGGAGGAACACCCCTCCACTTT.

V and J are TRBV5-6 and TRBJ1-6; no reliable D call. The CDR3 runs to 15 residues. V was pared by 4 bases and J by 5 bases, with 13 bases between. CDR1 is SGHDT, CDR2 YYEEEE, per germline. CDR3 in amino acids: CASSPGIQDNSPLHF. The CDR3 DNA sequence: TGTGCCAGCAGCCCCGGAATTCAGGATAATTCACCCCTCCACTTT.

The chain combines TRBV19 with TRBJ2-2; D possibly uses TRBD1 or TRBD2 (6 bases each). Germline loops: CDR1 LNHDA, CDR2 SQIVND (reference sequence). With 3 bases removed from V and 0 bases from J, the gap between germline ends came to 11 bases. The CDR3 has 16 residues. This chain's CDR3 is CASSIPGGANTGELFF. The CDR3 DNA is TGTGCCAGTAGTATTCCCGGGGGCGCGAACACCGGGGAGCTGTTTTTT. Looking up the rest from reference TRBV19 and TRBJ2-2 gives the full variable domain: DGGITQSPKYLFRKEGQNVTLSCEQNLNHDAMYWYRQDPGQGLRLIYYSQIVNDFQKGDIAEGYSVSREKKESFPLTVTSAQKNPTAFYLCASSIPGGANTGELFFGEGSRLTVL.

The rearrangement links TRBV5-1 to TRBJ2-5; 8 nucleotides agree with TRBD1. The CDR3 extends over 15 amino acids. Germline V CDR1 and CDR2: SGHRS, YFSETQ. After removal of 3 bases from V and 1 base from J, the junction contained 5 bases not matched to a gene. Here the CDR3 reads CASSSQGALQETQYF. DNA of the CDR3: TGCGCCAGCAGCTCCCAGGGGGCCCTCCAAGAGACCCAGTACTTC.

This chain connects TRBV5-4 to TRBJ2-7, with a possible D match to TRBD2 (6 bases). CDR3 size: 14 residues. V lost 3 bases to trimming and J lost 7 bases, with 17 bases between them. Germline CDR1 reads SGHNT; CDR2 reads YYREEE (reference sequence). This chain's CDR3 is CASSSPGEGREQYF. CDR3 nucleotide sequence: TGTGCCAGCAGCTCGCCGGGAGAGGGGCGGGAGCAGTACTTC.

The chain couples TRBV7-9 to TRBJ1-6; 9 nucleotides align to TRBD1. The CDR3 has 15 amino acids. Germline lookup yields CDR1 SEHNR and CDR2 FQNEAQ (reference sequence). V lost 5 bases and J lost 8; bases outside the gene matches: 7. The CDR3: CASSPTGGRDSPLHF. CDR3 nucleotide sequence: TGTGCCAGCAGCCCCACAGGGGGCCGCGATTCACCCCTCCACTTT.

V gene TRBV27 combines with J gene TRBJ1-1, with D possibly matching TRBD1 (6 bases). From germline, CDR1 is MNHEY and CDR2 SMNVEV (reference sequence). The CDR3 loop spans 16 amino acids. The V end lost 7 bases, the J end lost 3 bases, and 21 bases lay between the germline ends. CDR3 amino acids: CASTQVGGRGYTEAFF. CDR3 coding DNA: TGTGCCAGCACCCAGGTCGGGGGCAGGGGATACACTGAAGCTTTCTTT.

This clone appeared a single time. The chain combines TRBV24-1 with TRBJ2-1; D is perhaps TRBD2 (5 bases). The V gene lost 3 bases and the J gene lost 0 bases, with 14 bases spanning the gap. The CDR3 loop spans 17 amino acids. Germline CDR1 reads KGHDR; CDR2 reads SFDVKD. CDR3 region: CATSDRGGTHSYNEQFF. CDR3 bases: TGTGCCACCAGTGATCGCGGAGGCACACACTCCTACAATGAGCAGTTCTTC.

The chain is built from TRBV5-1 and TRBJ1-2, with D possibly being TRBD1 (6 bases). The V gene's germline CDR1 is SGHRS and CDR2 YFSETQ. Trimming removed 4 bases from V and 1 base from J, with 8 bases in between. The CDR3 totals 13 residues. CDR3 DNA: TGCGCCAGCAGCGGGGGCATTAACTATGGCTACACCTTC. Its translation is CASSGGINYGYTF. Based on the CDR3 plus reference TRBV5-1 and TRBJ1-2, the full variable domain is KAGVTQTPRYLIKTRGQQVTLSCSPISGHRSVSWYQQTPGQGLQFLFEYFSETQRNKGNFPGRFSGRQFSNSRSEMNVSTLELGDSALYLCASSGGINYGYTFGSGTRLTVV.

The rearrangement links TRBV2 to TRBJ1-2; no reliable D call. The length of the CDR3 is 15 residues. The V gene's germline CDR1 is SNHLY and CDR2 FYNNEI. Trimming took 2 bases from V and 4 from J, leaving 14 bases between them. The CDR3 is CASSERSGVVYGYTF. Written as DNA, the CDR3 is TGTGCCAGCAGTGAAAGGTCCGGGGTGGTCTATGGCTACACCTTC.

This sequence joins TRBV18 and TRBJ2-3, with TRBD2 as a possible D gene (6 bases). This CDR3 region has 16 residues. Germline V gene sequence: CDR1 KGHSH, CDR2 LQKENI. Deletions cut 0 bases from V and 3 bases from J, with 13 bases between. This chain's CDR3 is CASSPPGGRRTDTQYF. DNA of the CDR3: TGTGCCAGCTCACCACCGGGAGGCAGGCGGACAGATACGCAGTATTTT.

The chain links TRBV5-1 to TRBJ2-3; D remains ambiguous. Trimming stripped 0 bases from V and 4 bases from J, with 3 bases between. The CDR3 is 12 residues long. The V gene's germline CDR1 is SGHRS and CDR2 YFSETQ. The CDR3 sequence: CASSLEADTQYF. Here the CDR3 DNA reads TGCGCCAGCAGCTTGGAGGCAGATACGCAGTATTTT.

The chain joins TRBV14 to TRBJ1-2, with 12 bases that match TRBD1. This CDR3 contains 14 residues. Germline assignment: CDR1 SGHDN and CDR2 FVKESK. V was pared by 4 bases and J by 7 bases, with 4 bases of the junction left unmatched. The CDR3 nucleotides are TGTGCCAGCAGCCCTTGGGGACAGGGGGCTGGCTACACCTTC. It encodes CASSPWGQGAGYTF.

This sequence joins TRBV5-1 and TRBJ1-2; D is ambiguous. The CDR3 runs 13 residues. In germline, CDR1 is SGHRS, CDR2 YFSETQ. The V end lost 0 bases, the J end lost 4 bases, and 7 bases lay between the germline ends. The CDR3 DNA is TGCGCCAGCAGCTTGGACGGACTCTATGGCTACACCTTC. Protein product: CASSLDGLYGYTF.

This clone appeared once. Other nucleotide sequences in the sample specify the same CDR3. V usage is TRBV12-3 or TRBV12-4 and J usage is TRBJ1-2; tentative D call: TRBD1 (5 bases). Trimming pared 6 bases from V and 4 bases from J, leaving 12 bases between. The CDR3 is 13 amino acids. The CDR3 DNA reads as TGTGCCAGCAGCCTTCAGGGCTCCTATGGCTACACCTTC. Amino acids: CASSLQGSYGYTF.

V and J are TRBV9 and TRBJ1-2; no firm D call. Trimming pared 0 bases from V and 1 base from J, leaving 4 bases between. The germline V gene encodes CDR1 SGDLS and CDR2 YYNGEE. CDR3 length: 13 residues. CDR3 coding DNA: TGTGCCAGCAGCGTAGGAGGTAACTATGGCTACACCTTC. Amino acid sequence: CASSVGGNYGYTF. The full variable domain, rest sourced from reference TRBV9 and TRBJ1-2, is DSGVTQTPKHLITATGQRVTLRCSPRSGDLSVYWYQQSLDQGLQFLIQYYNGEERAKGNILERFSAQQFPDLHSELNLSSLELGDSALYFCASSVGGNYGYTFGSGTRLTVV.

This chain joins TRBV27 and TRBJ1-2; 8 positions match TRBD1. The CDR3 loop spans 14 amino acids. J gave up 0 bases and V 6 bases, and 3 bases lay outside the gene matches. CDR1 is MNHEY and CDR2 is SMNVEV in the germline V gene (reference sequence). Here the CDR3 reads CASRRQGPNYGYTF. Written as DNA, the CDR3 is TGTGCCAGCAGGCGACAGGGGCCTAACTATGGCTACACCTTC.

The rearrangement uses TRBV6-5 and TRBJ1-1; D unresolved. This CDR3 is 16 amino acids long. Trimming cost V 0 bases and J 2 bases, with 13 bases left between them. Germline V CDR1 and CDR2: MNHEY, SVGAGI. CDR3: CASSYSIRSANTEAFF. In DNA, the CDR3 is TGTGCCAGCAGTTACTCGATTAGGTCCGCCAACACTGAAGCTTTCTTT.